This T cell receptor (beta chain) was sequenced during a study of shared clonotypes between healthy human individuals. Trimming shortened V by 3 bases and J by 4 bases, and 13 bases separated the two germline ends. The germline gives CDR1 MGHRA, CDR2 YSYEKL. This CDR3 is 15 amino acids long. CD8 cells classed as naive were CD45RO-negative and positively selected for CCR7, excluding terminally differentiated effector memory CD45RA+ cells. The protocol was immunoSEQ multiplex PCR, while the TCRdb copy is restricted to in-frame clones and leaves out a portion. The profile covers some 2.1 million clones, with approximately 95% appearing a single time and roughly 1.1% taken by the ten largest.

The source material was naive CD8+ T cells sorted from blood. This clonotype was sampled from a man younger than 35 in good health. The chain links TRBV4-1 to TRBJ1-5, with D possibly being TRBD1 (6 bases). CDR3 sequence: CASSHDLDRNQPQHF. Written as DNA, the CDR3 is TGCGCCAGCAGCCACGACCTCGACAGGAATCAGCCCCAGCATTTT.